This T cell receptor (beta chain) came from a study of blood T cell repertoires in COVID-19. Study background: Samples of COVID-19 (acute and convalescent) were obtained from the United States, Italy and Spain.

CDR3 length: 18 amino acids. Germline values: CDR1 SGHNT, CDR2 YYREEE (reference sequence). Losses at the gene ends were 5 bases for V and 3 bases for J; bases not matched to a gene: 12. In the source study's methods: Reference gene primer amplification gave nucleated cell count estimates. The assay was immunoSEQ multiplex PCR, and TCRdb's table has in-frame clones only and misses some. The DNA was the basis for D and trimming; V, J and clone size are from that table. The data contain 450,000 or so clones, over 85% of them singletons. The TCR sequence derives from a young man with COVID-19, enrolled during active disease. Sequencing was carried out using peripheral blood. J is TRBJ2-1 and V is TRBV5-4; 12 nucleotides line up with TRBD2. CDR3 in amino acids: CASRGWTTSGGNYNEQFF. The CDR3 DNA reads as TGTGCCAGCAGGGGCTGGACAACTAGCGGGGGGAACTACAATGAGCAGTTCTTC.